The source of this TCR beta chain is a study of blood T cells in healthy people across ages. Study results and caveats: As age increased, TCR beta diversity per million T cells fell in a roughly linear fashion. Diversity estimated from one million T cells was considered an underestimate. Among long-lived donors, naive CD4+ cells were more numerous and diversity higher than in aged donors.

The V end lost 5 bases, the J end lost 2 bases, and 15 bases lay between the germline ends. Germline V lookup: CDR1 SGHTA, CDR2 FQGNSA. The CDR3 spans 15 residues. Through a sample-barcoded 5' primer and a J-beta primer mix, a second PCR was run for roughly 7 to 12 cycles. TCRdb independently ran MiXCR on the 5' RACE reads; one entry per CDR3 protein. The repertoire holds over 1.5 million distinct CDR3 sequences, with approximately 50% as singletons. The sample holds a few counts of this clonotype. As yet, its antigen is unknown. This chain uses TRBV7-2 with TRBJ2-5; D gene uncertain. Sequencing was done on a sample of blood. This TCR derives from a woman in her thirties or forties in good health. CDR3 coding DNA: TGTGCCAGCAGCCGCTCTTCCGCCGCTCAAGAGACCCAGTACTTC. Protein product: CASSRSSAAQETQYF.